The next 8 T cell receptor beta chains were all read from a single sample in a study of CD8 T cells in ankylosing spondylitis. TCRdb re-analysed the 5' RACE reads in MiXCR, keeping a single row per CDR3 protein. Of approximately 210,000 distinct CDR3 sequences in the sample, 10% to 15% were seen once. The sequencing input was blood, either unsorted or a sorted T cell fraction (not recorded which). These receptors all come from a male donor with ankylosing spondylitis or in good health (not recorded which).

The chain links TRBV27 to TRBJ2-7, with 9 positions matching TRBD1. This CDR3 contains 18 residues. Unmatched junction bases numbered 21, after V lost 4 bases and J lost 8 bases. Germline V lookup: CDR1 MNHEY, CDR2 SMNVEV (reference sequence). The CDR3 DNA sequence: TGTGCCAGCAGTTCCTCTGGGGCCGGGACAGGGTTTTGGGCCAAGCAGTACTTC. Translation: CASSSSGAGTGFWAKQYF.

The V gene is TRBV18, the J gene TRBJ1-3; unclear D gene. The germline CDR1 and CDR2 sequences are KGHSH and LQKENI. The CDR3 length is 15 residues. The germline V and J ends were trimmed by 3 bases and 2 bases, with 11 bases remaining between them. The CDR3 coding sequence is TGTGCCAGCTCACCTACCGGAATCCCTGGAAACACCATATATTTT. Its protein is CASSPTGIPGNTIYF. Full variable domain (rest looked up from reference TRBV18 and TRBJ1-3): NAGVMQNPRHLVRRRGQEARLRCSPMKGHSHVYWYRQLPEEGLKFMVYLQKENIIDESGMPKERFSAEFPKEGPSILRIQQVVRGDSAAYFCASSPTGIPGNTIYFGEGSWLTVV.

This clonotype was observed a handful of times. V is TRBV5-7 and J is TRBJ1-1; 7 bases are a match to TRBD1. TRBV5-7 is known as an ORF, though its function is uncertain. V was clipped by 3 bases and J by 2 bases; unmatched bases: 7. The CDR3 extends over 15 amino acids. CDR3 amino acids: CASSWATGLNTEAFF. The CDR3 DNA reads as TGTGCCAGCAGCTGGGCGACAGGGTTAAACACTGAAGCTTTCTTT.

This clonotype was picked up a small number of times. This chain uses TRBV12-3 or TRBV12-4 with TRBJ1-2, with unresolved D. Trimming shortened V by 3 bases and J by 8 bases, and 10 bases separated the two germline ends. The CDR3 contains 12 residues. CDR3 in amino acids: CASSFGLEGYTF. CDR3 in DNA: TGTGCCAGCAGTTTCGGACTGGAGGGCTACACCTTC.

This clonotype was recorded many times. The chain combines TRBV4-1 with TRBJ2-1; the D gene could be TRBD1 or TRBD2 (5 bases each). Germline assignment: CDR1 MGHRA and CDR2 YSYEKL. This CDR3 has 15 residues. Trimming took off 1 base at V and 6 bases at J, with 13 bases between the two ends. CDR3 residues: CASSQALGVGNEQFF. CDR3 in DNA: TGCGCCAGCAGCCAAGCACTGGGGGTAGGCAATGAGCAGTTCTTC.

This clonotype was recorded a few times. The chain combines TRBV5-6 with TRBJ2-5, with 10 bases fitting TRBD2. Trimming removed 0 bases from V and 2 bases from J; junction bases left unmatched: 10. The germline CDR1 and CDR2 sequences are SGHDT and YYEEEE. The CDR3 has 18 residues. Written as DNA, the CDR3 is TGTGCCAGCAGCTTGGCCGCACAACTAGCGGGGTTACAAGAGACCCAGTACTTC. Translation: CASSLAAQLAGLQETQYF.

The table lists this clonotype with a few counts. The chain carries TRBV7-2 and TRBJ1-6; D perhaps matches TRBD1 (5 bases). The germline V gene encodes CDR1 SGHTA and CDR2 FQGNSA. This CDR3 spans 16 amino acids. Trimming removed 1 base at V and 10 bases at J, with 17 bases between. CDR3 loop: CASSLDTGSSGSPLHF. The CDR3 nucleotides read TGTGCCAGCAGCTTAGATACGGGTTCCTCAGGGTCACCCCTCCACTTT. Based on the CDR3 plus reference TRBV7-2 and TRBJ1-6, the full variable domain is GAGVSQSPSNKVTEKGKDVELRCDPISGHTALYWYRQSLGQGLEFLIYFQGNSAPDKSGLPSDRFSAERTGGSVSTLTIQRTQQEDSAVYLCASSLDTGSSGSPLHFGNGTRLTVT.

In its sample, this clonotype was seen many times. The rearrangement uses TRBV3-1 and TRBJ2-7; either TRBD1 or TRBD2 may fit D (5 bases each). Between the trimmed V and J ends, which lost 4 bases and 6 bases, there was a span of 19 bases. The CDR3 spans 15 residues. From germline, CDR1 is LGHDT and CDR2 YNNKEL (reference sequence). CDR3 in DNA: TGTGCCAGCAGCCCTCCCCTAGGGGACGGACGCGAGCAGTACTTC. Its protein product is CASSPPLGDGREQYF.